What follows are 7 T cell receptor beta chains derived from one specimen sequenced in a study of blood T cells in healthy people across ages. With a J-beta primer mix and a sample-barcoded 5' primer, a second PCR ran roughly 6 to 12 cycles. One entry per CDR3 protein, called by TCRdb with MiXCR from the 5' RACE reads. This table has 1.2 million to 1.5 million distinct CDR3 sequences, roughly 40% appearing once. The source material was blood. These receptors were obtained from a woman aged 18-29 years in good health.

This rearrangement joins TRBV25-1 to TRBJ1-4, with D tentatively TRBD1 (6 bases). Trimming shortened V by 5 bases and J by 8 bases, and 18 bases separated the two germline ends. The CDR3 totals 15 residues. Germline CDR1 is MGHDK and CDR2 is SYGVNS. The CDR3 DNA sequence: TGTGCCAGCAGTATCCACTCCGGGACACCCGAAAAACTGTTTTTT. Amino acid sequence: CASSIHSGTPEKLFF.

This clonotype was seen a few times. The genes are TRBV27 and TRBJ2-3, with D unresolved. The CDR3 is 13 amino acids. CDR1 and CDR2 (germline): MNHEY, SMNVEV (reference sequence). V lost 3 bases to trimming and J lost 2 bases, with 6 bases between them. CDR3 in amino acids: CASSFLTTDTQYF. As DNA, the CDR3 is TGTGCCAGCAGTTTTCTTACCACAGATACGCAGTATTTT.

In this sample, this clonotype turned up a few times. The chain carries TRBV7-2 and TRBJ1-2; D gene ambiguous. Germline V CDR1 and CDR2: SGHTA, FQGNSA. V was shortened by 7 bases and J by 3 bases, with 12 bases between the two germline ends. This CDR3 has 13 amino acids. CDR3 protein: CASKYYTDYGYTF. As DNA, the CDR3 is TGTGCCAGCAAATATTACACCGACTATGGCTACACCTTC.

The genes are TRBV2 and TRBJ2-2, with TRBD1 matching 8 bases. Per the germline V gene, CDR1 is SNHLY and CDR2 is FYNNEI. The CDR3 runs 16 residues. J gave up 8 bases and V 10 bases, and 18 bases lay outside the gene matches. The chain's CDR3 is CAIHTTLDRVAGELFF. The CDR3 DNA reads TGTGCCATCCACACTACCTTGGACAGGGTGGCAGGGGAGCTGTTTTTT.

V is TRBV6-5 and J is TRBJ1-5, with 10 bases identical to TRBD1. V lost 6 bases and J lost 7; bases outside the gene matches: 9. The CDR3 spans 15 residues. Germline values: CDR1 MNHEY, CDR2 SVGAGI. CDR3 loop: CASRTGGKGGQPQHF. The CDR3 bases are TGTGCCAGCAGGACAGGGGGCAAAGGTGGCCAGCCCCAGCATTTT.

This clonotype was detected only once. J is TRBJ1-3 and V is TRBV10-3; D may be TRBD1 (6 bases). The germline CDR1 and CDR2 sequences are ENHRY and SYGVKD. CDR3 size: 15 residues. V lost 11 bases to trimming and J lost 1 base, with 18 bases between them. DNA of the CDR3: TGTGCCGGAAGTAGCGGACAGCCGTCTGGAAACACCATATATTTT. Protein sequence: CAGSSGQPSGNTIYF.

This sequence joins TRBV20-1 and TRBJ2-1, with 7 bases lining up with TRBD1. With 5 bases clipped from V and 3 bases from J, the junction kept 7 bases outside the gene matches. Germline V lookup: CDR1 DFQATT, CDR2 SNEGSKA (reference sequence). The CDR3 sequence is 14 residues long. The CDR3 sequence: CSAAPGQNYNEQFF. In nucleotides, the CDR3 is TGCAGTGCTGCACCGGGACAGAACTACAATGAGCAGTTCTTC.